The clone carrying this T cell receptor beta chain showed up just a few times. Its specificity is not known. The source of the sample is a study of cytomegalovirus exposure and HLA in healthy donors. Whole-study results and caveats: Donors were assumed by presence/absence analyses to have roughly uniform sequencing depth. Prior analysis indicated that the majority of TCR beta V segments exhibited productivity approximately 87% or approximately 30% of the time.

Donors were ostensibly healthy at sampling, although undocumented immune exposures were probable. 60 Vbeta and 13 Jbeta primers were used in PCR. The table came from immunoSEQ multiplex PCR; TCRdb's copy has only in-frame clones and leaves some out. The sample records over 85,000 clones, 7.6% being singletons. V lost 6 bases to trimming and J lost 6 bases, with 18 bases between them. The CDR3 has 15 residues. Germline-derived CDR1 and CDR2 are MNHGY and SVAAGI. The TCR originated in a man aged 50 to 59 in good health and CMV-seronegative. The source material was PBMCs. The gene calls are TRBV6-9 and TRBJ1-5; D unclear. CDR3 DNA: TGTGCCAGCAGACCCTTGGTAGAGGGAGGTCAGCCCCAGCATTTT. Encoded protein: CASRPLVEGGQPQHF.